This TCR beta chain was captured by sequencing in a study of T cell repertoires in cytomegalovirus infection. TCRdb independently ran MiXCR on the reads; one entry per CDR3 protein. Of about half a million distinct CDR3 sequences in the sample, about 42% are singletons; the top ten hold around 45%. This clonotype was counted only a few times. Its antigen remains unknown. Germline assignment: CDR1 MDHEN and CDR2 SYDVKM. CDR3 length: 16 amino acids. Trimming left V 4 bases short and J 2 bases short, with 17 bases between. This specimen consisted of cultured PBMCs, obtained from culture after CMV antigen stimulation. This TCR was recovered from a human donor in good health (CMV status not recorded). Some clones in this sample may be carry-over from other donors' samples. This sequence joins TRBV28 and TRBJ1-1; TRBD1 might be the D (5 bases). CDR3 DNA sequence: TGTGCCAGCAGTTATCAGGGTTGGGGACCAAACACTGAAGCTTTCTTT. It is translated as CASSYQGWGPNTEAFF.